This entry concerns a single TCR beta chain. Germline CDR1 is SGHNT and CDR2 is YYREEE (reference sequence). V lost 4 bases and J lost 6, with 23 bases in between. CDR3 size: 16 residues. The data stem from a study of blood T cell repertoires in COVID-19. Overall study context: Sites in the United States, Italy and Spain provided acute and convalescent COVID-19 samples. T cells, B-cell-depleted T cells, or PBMCs provided the cDNA or gDNA that served as material.

In the source study's methods: How many nucleated cells were present was estimated from reference gene primer amplification. The protocol was immunoSEQ multiplex PCR, while the TCRdb copy is restricted to in-frame clones and leaves out a portion. That table is the source of V, J and clone size, and D and trimming were worked out from the DNA. The table has under 350,000 clones, approximately 90% seen once. Material for sequencing was peripheral blood. The genes are TRBV5-4 and TRBJ2-7; weak D call: TRBD1 (6 bases). The receptor was isolated from a man aged 35 to 55 with acute or convalescent COVID-19. The CDR3 nucleotides read TGTGCCAGCAGCCCCACCCTCGGGGCAGGGGTGGGCGAGCAGTACTTC. Amino acids: CASSPTLGAGVGEQYF.